The 19 T cell receptor beta chains below all came from one sample that was sequenced in a study of cytomegalovirus exposure and HLA in healthy donors. It was with 60 Vbeta and 13 Jbeta primers that the PCR ran. Method: immunoSEQ multiplex PCR; TCRdb's copy keeps in-frame clones and lacks some. This listing includes around 140,000 clones. The source material was PBMCs. The receptor set was obtained from a woman aged 45-65 years in good health and CMV-seronegative.

The chain recombines TRBV28 with TRBJ2-3; 8 nucleotides agree with TRBD2. After removal of 2 bases from V and 0 bases from J, the junction contained 10 bases not matched to a gene. CDR1 is MDHEN, CDR2 SYDVKM, per germline. CDR3 length: 18 amino acids. In DNA, the CDR3 is TGTGCCAGCAGTTTAGGTTACTACCGGGGGGGAAGCACAGATACGCAGTATTTT. It specifies CASSLGYYRGGSTDTQYF.

V usage is TRBV6-5 and J usage is TRBJ1-2, with 8 bases that match TRBD1. The CDR3 sequence is 15 residues long. Germline V CDR1 and CDR2: MNHEY, SVGAGI. V gave up 5 bases and J gave up 2 bases; unmatched junction bases: 7. The CDR3 DNA reads as TGTGCCAGCAGTAACATTAGACAGGGGAACTATGGCTACACCTTC. This sequence encodes CASSNIRQGNYGYTF.

The V call is TRBV28, the J call TRBJ1-5; D unresolved. The CDR3 has 13 residues. The germline V and J ends were trimmed by 6 bases and 4 bases, with 10 bases remaining between them. From germline, CDR1 is MDHEN and CDR2 SYDVKM. The CDR3 nucleotides read TGTGCCAGCAGCACCACAGTAAATCAGCCCCAGCATTTT. This codes for CASSTTVNQPQHF.

With respect to this clone: The same CDR3 also results from other DNA sequences found in this sample. The J gene is TRBJ2-7, the V gene TRBV7-9; possible D gene TRBD1, 6 bases. Germline V CDR1 and CDR2: SEHNR, FQNEAQ (reference sequence). This CDR3 is built from 12 residues. V lost 5 bases, J lost 4 bases, and 9 bases lay in between. CDR3 sequence: CASSPTGYEQYF. CDR3 nucleotide sequence: TGTGCCAGCAGCCCCACAGGGTACGAGCAGTACTTC.

The chain is built from TRBV5-4 and TRBJ1-6, with 10 bases identical to TRBD1. With 5 bases clipped from V and 10 bases from J, the junction kept 9 bases outside the gene matches. This CDR3 has 15 amino acids. In germline, CDR1 is SGHNT, CDR2 YYREEE (reference sequence). The CDR3 loop reads CASRDDRGRGSPLHF. Here the CDR3 DNA reads TGTGCCAGCAGGGATGACAGGGGGCGCGGGTCACCCCTCCACTTT.

The chain employs TRBV27 and TRBJ2-7; 8 nucleotides align to TRBD1. This CDR3 is built from 14 residues. Per germline, CDR1 MNHEY and CDR2 SMNVEV (reference sequence). J gave up 4 bases and V 5 bases, and 7 bases lay outside the gene matches. CDR3 sequence (DNA): TGTGCCAGCAGTCTTGACAGGGGACCATACGAGCAGTACTTC. Translating it yields CASSLDRGPYEQYF.

The DNA for the CDR3 is TGTGCCAGCAGCCGGGACAGGGTGGCAGATACGCAGTATTTT. Amino acids: CASSRDRVADTQYF. The V call is TRBV5-6, the J call TRBJ2-3; the match to TRBD1 covers 9 bases. V was pared by 4 bases and J by 4 bases, with 4 bases of the junction left unmatched. The CDR3 length is 14 residues. Germline V gene data show CDR1 as SGHDT and CDR2 as YYEEEE.

V is TRBV5-1 and J is TRBJ2-3, with D perhaps TRBD2 (5 bases). The germline CDR1 and CDR2 sequences are SGHRS and YFSETQ. V was cut by 2 bases and J by 2 bases, with 9 bases left in between. CDR3 length equals 14 residues. In nucleotides, the CDR3 is TGCGCCAGCAGCTTCGGGGATTACACAGATACGCAGTATTTT. This translates into CASSFGDYTDTQYF. Full variable domain (outside the CDR3, taken from reference TRBV5-1 and TRBJ2-3): KAGVTQTPRYLIKTRGQQVTLSCSPISGHRSVSWYQQTPGQGLQFLFEYFSETQRNKGNFPGRFSGRQFSNSRSEMNVSTLELGDSALYLCASSFGDYTDTQYFGPGTRLTVL.

This chain joins TRBV5-4 and TRBJ2-3; a possible D gene is TRBD2 (6 bases). CDR3 size: 14 residues. V dropped 0 bases and J dropped 4 bases, with 9 bases sitting between them. Germline V gene sequence: CDR1 SGHNT, CDR2 YYREEE (reference sequence). The CDR3 DNA reads TGTGCCAGCAGCTTGGGACTAGAATCAGATACGCAGTATTTT. Its translation: CASSLGLESDTQYF.

Worth noting for this clone: Other DNA sequences in this sample translate to the same CDR3. This sequence joins TRBV19 and TRBJ2-7; TRBD1 matches 10 bases. J lost 3 bases, V lost 3 bases, and 2 bases had no gene match. The CDR3 length is 14 residues. Germline values: CDR1 LNHDA, CDR2 SQIVND (reference sequence). The CDR3: CASSIGTGVYEQYF. As DNA, the CDR3 is TGTGCCAGTAGTATCGGGACAGGGGTCTACGAGCAGTACTTC.

This chain uses TRBV19 with TRBJ2-5; possibly TRBD2 for D (6 bases). Trimming took off 5 bases at V and 2 bases at J, with 21 bases between the two ends. CDR3 length equals 17 residues. CDR1 and CDR2 (germline): LNHDA, SQIVND (reference sequence). CDR3 region: CASSPGTPIGRQETQYF. In nucleotides, the CDR3 is TGTGCCAGTAGTCCTGGGACTCCAATCGGACGGCAAGAGACCCAGTACTTC.

V and J are TRBV5-1 and TRBJ2-1; 8 bases align to TRBD2. This CDR3 has 15 amino acids. From germline, CDR1 is SGHRS and CDR2 YFSETQ. Trimming at V came to 0 bases and at J to 6 bases, leaving 5 bases not matched to a gene. CDR3 coding DNA: TGCGCCAGCAGCTTGGACGGGAGGGCCCTCAATGAGCAGTTCTTC. Translating gives CASSLDGRALNEQFF. The whole variable domain, filled in from reference TRBV5-1 and TRBJ2-1, reads KAGVTQTPRYLIKTRGQQVTLSCSPISGHRSVSWYQQTPGQGLQFLFEYFSETQRNKGNFPGRFSGRQFSNSRSEMNVSTLELGDSALYLCASSLDGRALNEQFFGPGTRLTVL.

The rearrangement joins TRBV10-3 to TRBJ2-5; 9 positions agree with TRBD1. The CDR3 spans 16 residues. Germline lookup yields CDR1 ENHRY and CDR2 SYGVKD. V gave up 0 bases and J gave up 2 bases; unmatched junction bases: 4. As DNA, the CDR3 is TGTGCCATCAGTGAGTCGGGGACAGGGAGGCAAGAGACCCAGTACTTC. Residues: CAISESGTGRQETQYF.

This CDR3 is CASSDRGDTGELFF. In nucleotides, the CDR3 is TGTGCCAGTAGTGACAGGGGGGACACCGGGGAGCTGTTTTTT. The chain couples TRBV19 to TRBJ2-2; 9 bases are shared with TRBD1. V gave up 5 bases and J gave up 3 bases; unmatched junction bases: 1. From germline, CDR1 is LNHDA and CDR2 SQIVND (reference sequence). This CDR3 is 14 amino acids long.

The rearrangement uses TRBV5-1 and TRBJ2-1, with 14 bases that match TRBD2. Trimming at V came to 2 bases and at J to 8 bases, leaving 15 bases not matched to a gene. Germline assignment: CDR1 SGHRS and CDR2 YFSETQ. This CDR3 contains 19 residues. The CDR3 reads CASSFVGLAGGTFGDEQFF. CDR3 coding DNA: TGCGCCAGCAGCTTTGTAGGACTAGCGGGGGGTACCTTTGGGGATGAGCAGTTCTTC.

The CDR3 nucleotides read TGTGCCAGCATCGGGAACAATGAGCAGTTCTTC. It codes for CASIGNNEQFF. V and J are TRBV6-1 and TRBJ2-1; perhaps TRBD2 as D (5 bases). Germline V gene sequence: CDR1 MNHNS, CDR2 SASEGT. The germline V and J ends were trimmed by 7 bases and 5 bases, with 6 bases remaining between them. The CDR3 covers 11 residues.

The J gene is TRBJ1-3, the V gene TRBV9; TRBD1 agrees at 9 bases. J lost 0 bases, V lost 5 bases, and 9 bases had no gene match. Germline V gene lookup returns CDR1 SGDLS and CDR2 YYNGEE. The CDR3 is 17 residues long. CDR3 nucleotide sequence: TGTGCCAGCAGTGTGCCGGGACAGGGAAGCTCTGGAAACACCATATATTTT. As protein: CASSVPGQGSSGNTIYF.

The CDR3 region has the DNA TGTGCCAGCAGCGTAGCCTACTCCACAGATACGCAGTATTTT. Its protein product is CASSVAYSTDTQYF. The chain is built from TRBV9 and TRBJ2-3, with unresolved D. From germline, CDR1 is SGDLS and CDR2 YYNGEE. The ends were cut back, 0 bases at V and 2 bases at J, with 7 bases in the middle. The CDR3 has 14 residues.

Here the CDR3 DNA reads TGTGCCAGCAGCCAGGGGGCTGGAAACACCATATATTTT. It codes for CASSQGAGNTIYF. V and J are TRBV7-9 and TRBJ1-3; 7 nucleotides align to TRBD1. V was clipped by 5 bases and J by 2 bases; unmatched bases: 0. This CDR3 region has 13 residues. Germline loops: CDR1 SEHNR, CDR2 FQNEAQ (reference sequence).